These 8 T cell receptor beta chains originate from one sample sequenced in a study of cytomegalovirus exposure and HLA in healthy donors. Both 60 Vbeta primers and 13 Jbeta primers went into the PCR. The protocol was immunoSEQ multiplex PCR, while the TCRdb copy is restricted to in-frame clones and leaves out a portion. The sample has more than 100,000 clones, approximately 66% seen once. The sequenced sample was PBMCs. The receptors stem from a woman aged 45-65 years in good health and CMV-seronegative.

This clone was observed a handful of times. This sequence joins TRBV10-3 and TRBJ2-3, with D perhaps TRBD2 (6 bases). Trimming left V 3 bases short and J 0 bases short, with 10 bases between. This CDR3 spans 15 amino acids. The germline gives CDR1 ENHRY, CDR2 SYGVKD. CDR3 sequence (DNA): TGTGCCATCAGTGATTTGGGGACTAGCACAGATACGCAGTATTTT. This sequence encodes CAISDLGTSTDTQYF.

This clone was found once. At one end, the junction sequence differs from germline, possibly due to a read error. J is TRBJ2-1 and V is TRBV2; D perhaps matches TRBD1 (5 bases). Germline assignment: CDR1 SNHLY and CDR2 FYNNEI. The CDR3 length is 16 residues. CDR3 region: CASSQAGLGVYNEQFF. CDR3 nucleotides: TGTGCCAGCAGTCAAGCAGGGCTAGGGGTCTACAATGAGCAGTTCTTC.

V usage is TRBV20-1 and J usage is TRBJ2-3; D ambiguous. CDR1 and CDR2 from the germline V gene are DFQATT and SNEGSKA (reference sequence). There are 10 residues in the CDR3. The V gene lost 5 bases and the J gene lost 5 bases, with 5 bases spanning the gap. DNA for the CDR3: TGCAGTGCTCCAGAAGATACGCAGTATTTT. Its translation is CSAPEDTQYF.

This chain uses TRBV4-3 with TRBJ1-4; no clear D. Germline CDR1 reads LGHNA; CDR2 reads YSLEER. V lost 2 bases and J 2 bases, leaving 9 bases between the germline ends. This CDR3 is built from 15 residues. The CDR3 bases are TGCGCCAGCAGCCAAACCTCCGGGACTAATGAAAAACTGTTTTTT. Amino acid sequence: CASSQTSGTNEKLFF.

The chain's CDR3 is CASRLVSGRGRRCGYGYTF. For the CDR3, the DNA is TGTGCAAGTCGCTTAGTCTCTGGCCGAGGCCGGAGGTGTGGGTATGGCTACACCTTC. This chain joins TRBV12-2 and TRBJ1-2. TRBV12-2 is marked as a pseudogene. The CDR3 has 19 residues.

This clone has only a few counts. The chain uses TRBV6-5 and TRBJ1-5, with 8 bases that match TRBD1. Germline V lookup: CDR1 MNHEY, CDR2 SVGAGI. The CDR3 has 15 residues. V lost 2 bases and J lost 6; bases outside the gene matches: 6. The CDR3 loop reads CASSYATGGGQPQHF. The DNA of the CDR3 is TGTGCCAGCAGTTACGCAACAGGGGGTGGTCAGCCCCAGCATTTT.

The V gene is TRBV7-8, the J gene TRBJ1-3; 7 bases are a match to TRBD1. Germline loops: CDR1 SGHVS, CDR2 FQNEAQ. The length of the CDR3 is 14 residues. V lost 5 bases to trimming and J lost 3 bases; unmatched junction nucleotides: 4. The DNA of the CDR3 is TGTGCCAGCAGCCCACAGGGGTTTGGAAACACCATATATTTT. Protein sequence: CASSPQGFGNTIYF.

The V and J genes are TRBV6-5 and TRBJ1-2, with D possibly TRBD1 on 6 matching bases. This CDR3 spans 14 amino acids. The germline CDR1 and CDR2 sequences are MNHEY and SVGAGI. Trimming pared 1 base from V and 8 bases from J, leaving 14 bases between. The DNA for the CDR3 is TGTGCCAGCAGTTACTTCCCCAGGGGCGGAGGCTACACCTTC. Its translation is CASSYFPRGGGYTF.